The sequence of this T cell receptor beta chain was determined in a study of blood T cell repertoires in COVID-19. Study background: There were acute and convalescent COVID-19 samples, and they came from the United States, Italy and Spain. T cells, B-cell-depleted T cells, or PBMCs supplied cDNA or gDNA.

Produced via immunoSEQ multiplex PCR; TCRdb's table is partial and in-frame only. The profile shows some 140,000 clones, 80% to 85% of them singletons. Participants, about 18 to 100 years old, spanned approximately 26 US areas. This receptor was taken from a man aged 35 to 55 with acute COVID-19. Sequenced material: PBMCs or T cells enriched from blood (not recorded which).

The CDR3 bases are TGTGCCAGTCGATTGGACTACAACACCGGGGAGCTGTTTTTT. It yields the protein CASRLDYNTGELFF. The V call is TRBV28, the J call TRBJ2-2; a weak D match, TRBD2 (6 bases). This CDR3 has 14 amino acids. V dropped 9 bases and J dropped 2 bases, with 13 bases sitting between them. Germline V CDR1 and CDR2: MDHEN, SYDVKM.